The 30 T cell receptor beta chains listed next were all sequenced from one sample in a study of radiotherapy plus CTLA-4 blockade in lung cancer. The method was immunoSEQ multiplex PCR; TCRdb's version includes in-frame clones alone and lacks a portion of them. Here the sample spans fewer than 150,000 clones, roughly 74% being singletons. Sequenced here: peripheral blood, sampled from a patient treated with radiotherapy plus ipilimumab. These receptors were taken from a human donor with non-small cell lung cancer who had a partial response to radiotherapy plus ipilimumab.

The genes are TRBV14 and TRBJ1-4, with D tentatively TRBD1 (5 bases). The V end was cut by 2 bases, the J end by 10 bases, with 14 bases between. The length of the CDR3 is 14 residues. Germline V CDR1 and CDR2: SGHDN, FVKESK. This CDR3 reads CASSQRQGTRKLFF. CDR3 nucleotide sequence: TGTGCCAGCAGCCAACGCCAGGGAACGCGAAAACTGTTTTTT.

The J gene is TRBJ1-1, the V gene TRBV28, with D maybe TRBD1 (6 bases). Per germline, CDR1 MDHEN and CDR2 SYDVKM. V shed 6 bases and J shed 1 base, with 9 bases lying between them. This CDR3 is built from 13 residues. The DNA of the CDR3 is TGTGCCAGCAGACAGGGCCCGAACACTGAAGCTTTCTTT. Its protein product is CASRQGPNTEAFF.

The rearrangement links TRBV6-5 to TRBJ2-7, with 8 bases aligning to TRBD1. The germline gives CDR1 MNHEY, CDR2 SVGAGI. Trimming took 8 bases from V and 0 from J; bases not matched to a gene: 6. This CDR3 has 14 residues. CDR3 sequence reads: CASARTGSSYEQYV. As DNA, the CDR3 is TGTGCCAGCGCCAGGACAGGGAGCTCCTACGAGCAGTACGTC.

The chain joins TRBV7-9 to TRBJ1-1, with 7 bases fitting TRBD1. V lost 5 bases and J lost 1; bases outside the gene matches: 7. The germline V gene encodes CDR1 SEHNR and CDR2 FQNEAQ (reference sequence). CDR3 length: 15 amino acids. In nucleotides, the CDR3 is TGTGCCAGCAGCCCGTCGGGACAGCCGAACACTGAAGCTTTCTTT. This sequence encodes CASSPSGQPNTEAFF.

This clone appeared once. The chain combines TRBV6-5 with TRBJ2-1; TRBD2 agrees at 7 bases. The CDR3 runs 14 residues. The germline gives CDR1 MNHEY, CDR2 SVGAGI. After removal of 2 bases from V and 7 bases from J, the junction contained 5 bases not matched to a gene. The CDR3 region is CASSYGGGGNEQFF. The CDR3 DNA reads as TGTGCCAGCAGTTACGGTGGGGGAGGGAATGAGCAGTTCTTC.

The chain recombines TRBV6-1 with TRBJ1-5; D is uncertain. V was cut by 2 bases and J by 7 bases, with 9 bases left in between. CDR3 length: 13 residues. CDR1 is MNHNS and CDR2 is SASEGT in the germline V gene. For the CDR3, the DNA is TGTGCCAGCAGTGAATCGGGTAGGCAGCCCCAGCATTTT. Its protein product is CASSESGRQPQHF.

The DNA for the CDR3 is TGTGCCACCGCCAATGGAGGAGGGAACACTGAAGCTTTCTTT. Translated: CATANGGGNTEAFF. The J gene is TRBJ1-1, the V gene TRBV6-6; D is uncertain. The CDR3 totals 14 residues. Trimming removed 10 bases at V and 1 base at J, with 16 bases between. Germline CDR1 reads MNHNY; CDR2 reads SVGAGI (reference sequence).

The DNA of the CDR3 is TGCAGCGTTGAAGGGGGGGAGTCTGGGGCCAACGTCCTGACTTTC. Its protein is CSVEGGESGANVLTF. The chain carries TRBV29-1 and TRBJ2-6; D is possibly TRBD2 (6 bases). V lost 1 base and J 1 base, leaving 8 bases between the germline ends. CDR3 length equals 15 residues. The germline gives CDR1 SQVTM, CDR2 ANQGSEA. The full variable domain, its missing parts supplied by reference TRBV29-1 and TRBJ2-6, is SAVISQKPSRDICQRGTSLTIQCQVDSQVTMMFWYRQQPGQSLTLIATANQGSEATYESGFVIDKFPISRPNLTFSTLTVSNMSPEDSSIYLCSVEGGESGANVLTFGAGSRLTVL.

The chain employs TRBV11-2 and TRBJ1-2, with D perhaps matching TRBD1 (5 bases). This CDR3 comprises 17 residues. Germline lookup yields CDR1 SGHAT and CDR2 FQNNGV. V was trimmed by 1 base and J by 1 base, leaving 16 bases between them. The CDR3 region has the DNA TGTGCCAGCAGCTTAGGAGGGTTGGGAGGGGTTAACTATGGCTACACCTTC. It translates to CASSLGGLGGVNYGYTF.

The V and J genes are TRBV19 and TRBJ1-5; possible D gene TRBD1, 5 bases. This CDR3 contains 14 residues. Per germline, CDR1 LNHDA and CDR2 SQIVND (reference sequence). V lost 0 bases to trimming and J lost 12 bases, with 15 bases between them. This chain's CDR3 is CASSIDPQGSLQHF. For the CDR3, the DNA is TGTGCCAGTAGTATAGATCCTCAGGGTAGCCTCCAGCATTTT.

The chain recombines TRBV7-3 with TRBJ2-5; TRBD1 matches at 11 bases. V trimming: 5 bases; J trimming: 5 bases; junction bases outside the gene matches: 10. Germline V gene lookup returns CDR1 SGHTA and CDR2 FQGTGA. This CDR3 has 16 amino acids. CDR3 protein: CASSPHGQGASETQYF. The CDR3 DNA reads as TGTGCCAGCAGCCCACATGGACAGGGGGCGAGTGAGACCCAGTACTTC.

J is TRBJ2-1 and V is TRBV5-6, with TRBD2 matching over 8 bases. The CDR3 sequence is 15 residues long. The J segment lost 4 bases and the V segment lost 4 bases, leaving 7 bases of the junction unmatched. CDR1 is SGHDT and CDR2 is YYEEEE in the germline V gene. The DNA of the CDR3 is TGTGCCAGCAGCGACACTAGCGGAGGGTACAATGAGCAGTTCTTC. Protein product: CASSDTSGGYNEQFF.

This chain links TRBV15 with TRBJ2-7, with 7 bases fitting TRBD1. CDR1 is LNHNV, CDR2 YYDKDF, per germline (reference sequence). There are 15 residues in the CDR3. V gave up 1 base and J gave up 1 base; unmatched junction bases: 4. This CDR3 is CATSRGMGQSYEQYF. CDR3 DNA sequence: TGTGCCACCAGCAGAGGAATGGGACAGTCCTACGAGCAGTACTTC.

The chain recombines TRBV28 with TRBJ2-7, with 8 bases matching TRBD2. J lost 4 bases, V lost 4 bases, and 9 bases had no gene match. There are 15 residues in the CDR3. Looked up from germline, CDR1 is MDHEN and CDR2 is SYDVKM. CDR3 amino acids: CASSSPGSGSYEQYF. CDR3 nucleotides: TGTGCCAGCAGTTCCCCGGGGAGCGGGAGTTACGAGCAGTACTTC.

The chain employs TRBV5-4 and TRBJ2-1; 8 bases map to TRBD2. The CDR3 length is 14 residues. With V trimmed by 4 bases and J by 5 bases, 5 bases remained unmatched. Germline V lookup: CDR1 SGHNT, CDR2 YYREEE (reference sequence). The chain's CDR3 is CASSRSGENNEQFF. CDR3 nucleotide sequence: TGTGCCAGCAGCCGTAGCGGGGAAAACAATGAGCAGTTCTTC.

The genes are TRBV28 and TRBJ1-2, with D uncertain. Germline CDR1 reads MDHEN; CDR2 reads SYDVKM. This CDR3 has 14 amino acids. With 5 bases removed from V and 4 bases from J, the gap between germline ends came to 14 bases. Written as DNA, the CDR3 is TGTGCCAGCAGTCGACCCAGGTCCGTCTATGGCTACACCTTC. As protein: CASSRPRSVYGYTF.

The rearrangement joins TRBV28 to TRBJ2-3, with 8 bases lining up with TRBD1. Germline V gene sequence: CDR1 MDHEN, CDR2 SYDVKM. The J segment lost 5 bases and the V segment lost 5 bases, leaving 9 bases of the junction unmatched. CDR3 size: 15 residues. The CDR3 here is CASSPWDRRLDTQYF. CDR3 in DNA: TGTGCCAGCAGTCCATGGGACAGGCGTCTAGATACGCAGTATTTT.

The CDR3 region is CASGRLAGDPYNEQFF. The CDR3, as DNA: TGCGCCAGCGGACGACTAGCGGGCGATCCCTACAATGAGCAGTTCTTC. V is TRBV4-3 and J is TRBJ2-1, with 10 bases identical to TRBD2. V gave up 8 bases and J gave up 2 bases; unmatched junction bases: 9. Germline assignment: CDR1 LGHNA and CDR2 YSLEER. This CDR3 contains 16 residues.

The chain is built from TRBV19 and TRBJ2-1; 9 bases align to TRBD2. This CDR3 contains 15 residues. Germline lookup yields CDR1 LNHDA and CDR2 SQIVND (reference sequence). Trimming took 6 bases from V and 0 from J; bases not matched to a gene: 3. The CDR3: CASSFSGSSYNEQFF. The CDR3 DNA reads TGTGCCAGTAGCTTTAGCGGGAGCTCCTACAATGAGCAGTTCTTC.

The V gene is TRBV15, the J gene TRBJ2-5; 9 bases map to TRBD2. The junction had 11 bases not matched to a gene; V was cut back by 8 bases and J by 4 bases. Per germline, CDR1 LNHNV and CDR2 YYDKDF (reference sequence). The CDR3 spans 15 residues. The CDR3 DNA reads TGTGCCACCGGAGTAGCGGGAGAAGTTTTAGAGACCCAGTACTTC. Its protein product is CATGVAGEVLETQYF.

This clone was found once. The chain is built from TRBV5-1 and TRBJ2-5; TRBD2 matches at 7 bases. Germline CDR1 and CDR2: SGHRS and YFSETQ. Trimming at V came to 4 bases and at J to 5 bases, leaving 8 bases not matched to a gene. The CDR3 has 14 amino acids. The CDR3, as DNA: TGCGCCAGCAGCCCTCCGGGACTATTGGAGACCCAGTACTTC. It codes for CASSPPGLLETQYF.

The rearrangement uses TRBV9 and TRBJ2-3, with TRBD1 matching 8 bases. V lost 7 bases to trimming and J lost 5 bases; unmatched junction nucleotides: 9. The CDR3 totals 14 residues. CDR1 is SGDLS and CDR2 is YYNGEE in the germline V gene. The CDR3 reads CASGRGHGEDTQYF. The CDR3 DNA sequence: TGTGCCAGCGGCAGGGGGCATGGCGAAGATACGCAGTATTTT.

The V call is TRBV2, the J call TRBJ1-1; D is possibly TRBD1 (5 bases). Germline values: CDR1 SNHLY, CDR2 FYNNEI. CDR3 length: 13 residues. V gave up 4 bases and J gave up 5 bases, with 11 bases separating them. In DNA, the CDR3 is TGTGCCAGCAGTGGAACGGAGGGGACTGAAGCTTTCTTT. As protein: CASSGTEGTEAFF.

This clone was counted a few times. The chain has TRBV2 and TRBJ1-5; 8 bases align to TRBD1. This CDR3 spans 13 amino acids. Germline values: CDR1 SNHLY, CDR2 FYNNEI. J gave up 5 bases and V 6 bases, and 3 bases lay outside the gene matches. CDR3 sequence reads: CASSGTGDQPQHF. The DNA for the CDR3 is TGTGCCAGCAGCGGGACAGGCGATCAGCCCCAGCATTTT.

The rearrangement joins TRBV6-1 to TRBJ1-2; D is uncertain. The CDR3 loop spans 13 amino acids. Germline-derived CDR1 and CDR2 are MNHNS and SASEGT. With 2 bases removed from V and 5 bases from J, the gap between germline ends came to 9 bases. The CDR3 sequence: CASSEYSDYGYTF. The CDR3 nucleotides are TGTGCCAGCAGTGAATATTCAGATTATGGCTACACCTTC.

The rearrangement links TRBV5-1 to TRBJ1-5; D remains ambiguous. V shed 4 bases and J shed 2 bases, with 10 bases lying between them. CDR1 and CDR2 from the germline V gene are SGHRS and YFSETQ. The length of the CDR3 is 14 residues. DNA of the CDR3: TGCGCCAGCAGCCCTTACGGGGGCAATCAGCCCCAGCATTTT. Protein: CASSPYGGNQPQHF.

The chain links TRBV18 to TRBJ2-1; 7 positions agree with TRBD1. Germline CDR1 and CDR2: KGHSH and LQKENI. CDR3 length: 15 amino acids. V lost 3 bases, J lost 3 bases, and 5 bases stayed unmatched. The CDR3 sequence: CASSPRTGFYNEQFF. In DNA, the CDR3 is TGTGCCAGCTCACCTCGGACAGGCTTCTACAATGAGCAGTTCTTC.

V usage is TRBV4-1 and J usage is TRBJ2-1; D is undetermined. The CDR3 covers 11 residues. Germline V lookup: CDR1 MGHRA, CDR2 YSYEKL. The V end lost 6 bases, the J end lost 9 bases, and 9 bases lay between the germline ends. Here the CDR3 DNA reads TGCGCCAGCAGACGATCGGGTGAGCAGTTCTTC. It specifies CASRRSGEQFF.

The J gene is TRBJ1-5, the V gene TRBV5-6; 8 nucleotides align to TRBD1. CDR1 and CDR2 from the germline V gene are SGHDT and YYEEEE. V shed 4 bases and J 5 bases; nucleotides not matched to a gene: 5. This CDR3 has 14 amino acids. CDR3 sequence: CASSMGQADQPQHF. For the CDR3, the DNA is TGTGCCAGCAGCATGGGACAGGCGGATCAGCCCCAGCATTTT.

The gene calls are TRBV25-1 and TRBJ1-1; D is uncertain. Trimming took 3 bases from V and 3 from J, leaving 2 bases between them. Looked up from germline, CDR1 is MGHDK and CDR2 is SYGVNS. The CDR3 totals 11 residues. CDR3 region: CASSDYTEAFF. In DNA, the CDR3 is TGTGCCAGCAGTGACTACACTGAAGCTTTCTTT.